Below are 26 T cell receptor beta chains sequenced from a single sample in a study of T cells in Graves' hyperthyroidism and ophthalmopathy. The TCR beta CDR3 regions underwent amplification using RNA transcripts as the source. The HTBI primer set drove a first-round RT-PCR of the TCR CDR3. TCRdb re-analysed the multiplex PCR reads in MiXCR, keeping a single row per CDR3 protein. The table records hundreds of thousands of distinct CDR3 sequences, approximately 14% of them present only once. Sequenced material: blood. The receptors originated from a woman between 25 and 40 years old with Graves' hyperthyroidism that later progressed to Graves' ophthalmopathy.

This clonotype occurred a few times. This chain uses TRBV5-1 with TRBJ2-3; D is unresolved. The CDR3 loop spans 14 amino acids. Between the trimmed V and J ends, which lost 1 base and 2 bases, there was a span of 8 bases. Germline V gene sequence: CDR1 SGHRS, CDR2 YFSETQ. For the CDR3, the DNA is TGCGCCAGCAGCTTGTCCGGAACCACAGATACGCAGTATTTT. Amino acid sequence: CASSLSGTTDTQYF.

The sample holds many counts of this clonotype. The chain is built from TRBV7-9 and TRBJ1-1, with D perhaps matching TRBD1 (6 bases). The V gene lost 5 bases and the J gene lost 1 base, with 14 bases spanning the gap. The CDR3 sequence is 15 residues long. Per the germline V gene, CDR1 is SEHNR and CDR2 is FQNEAQ (reference sequence). DNA of the CDR3: TGTGCCAGCAGCGCCACCAGGACAGAGAACACTGAAGCTTTCTTT. Amino acid sequence: CASSATRTENTEAFF.

This clonotype was seen a few times. This sequence joins TRBV12-3 or TRBV12-4 and TRBJ2-4; tentative D call: TRBD1 (6 bases). The CDR3 totals 15 residues. V gave up 1 base and J gave up 4 bases, with 11 bases separating them. Here the CDR3 reads CASSLVMGAKNIQYF. The CDR3 DNA reads TGTGCCAGCAGTTTAGTTATGGGGGCTAAAAACATTCAGTACTTC.

This clonotype showed up many times. The rearrangement links TRBV20-1 to TRBJ1-1, with 7 bases fitting TRBD1. V trimming: 6 bases; J trimming: 0 bases; junction bases outside the gene matches: 16. The germline CDR1 and CDR2 sequences are DFQATT and SNEGSKA (reference sequence). This CDR3 is 17 amino acids long. The CDR3 sequence is CSAPALTGNGVNTEAFF. The DNA for the CDR3 is TGCAGTGCGCCCGCCTTGACAGGGAACGGCGTGAACACTGAAGCTTTCTTT.

This clonotype occurred many times. This chain links TRBV24-1 with TRBJ2-1; 7 nucleotides line up with TRBD2. The germline V gene encodes CDR1 KGHDR and CDR2 SFDVKD. This CDR3 region has 13 residues. Losses at the gene ends were 5 bases for V and 6 bases for J; bases not matched to a gene: 3. The CDR3 is CATSGGGPNEQFF. For the CDR3, the DNA is TGTGCCACCAGTGGGGGAGGGCCCAATGAGCAGTTCTTC.

The chain employs TRBV6-1 and TRBJ2-7; no firm D call. V dropped 6 bases and J dropped 2 bases, with 14 bases sitting between them. The CDR3 covers 14 residues. CDR1 and CDR2 from the germline V gene are MNHNS and SASEGT. In DNA form, the CDR3 reads TGTGCCAGCAGGGCCAAGACCCGAACCTACGAGCAGTACTTC. As protein: CASRAKTRTYEQYF.

There are many counts of this clonotype. The genes are TRBV5-6 and TRBJ1-6, with D hard to call. CDR1 and CDR2 (germline): SGHDT, YYEEEE. The ends were cut back, 1 base at V and 3 bases at J, with 14 bases in the middle. The CDR3 has 17 amino acids. Here the CDR3 reads CASSLTASRDYNSPLHF. In DNA form, the CDR3 reads TGTGCCAGCAGCTTGACGGCCAGCAGAGACTATAATTCACCCCTCCACTTT.

Ten or more counts support this clonotype. The chain has TRBV5-5 and TRBJ2-3, with 10 bases lining up with TRBD2. The ends lost 1 base at V and 0 bases at J; junction bases unmatched: 2. CDR3 length: 16 residues. Germline loops: CDR1 SGHKS, CDR2 YYEKEE (reference sequence). The CDR3 DNA follows: TGTGCCAGCAGCTTGACTAGCGGGACTAGCACAGATACGCAGTATTTT. It yields the protein CASSLTSGTSTDTQYF. Supplemented by reference TRBV5-5 and TRBJ2-3, the full variable domain reads DAGVTQSPTHLIKTRGQQVTLRCSPISGHKSVSWYQQVLGQGPQFIFQYYEKEERGRGNFPDRFSARQFPNYSSELNVNALLLGDSALYLCASSLTSGTSTDTQYFGPGTRLTVL.

This clonotype was seen many times. The chain links TRBV20-1 to TRBJ1-6; D unclear. The CDR3 is made up of 14 amino acids. The germline V and J ends were trimmed by 0 bases and 9 bases, with 12 bases remaining between them. Germline lookup yields CDR1 DFQATT and CDR2 SNEGSKA (reference sequence). CDR3 sequence (DNA): TGCAGTGCTAGAGATCGGACTGGTATTTCACCCCTCCACTTT. The encoded protein is CSARDRTGISPLHF.

This clonotype was observed many times. The chain links TRBV20-1 to TRBJ2-3; possibly TRBD2 for D (6 bases). Germline assignment: CDR1 DFQATT and CDR2 SNEGSKA (reference sequence). Trimming stripped 0 bases from V and 3 bases from J, with 16 bases between. The CDR3 totals 16 residues. In nucleotides, the CDR3 is TGCAGTGCTAGAGATCTCGGGGGAGGTGTAACAGATACGCAGTATTTT. This encodes CSARDLGGGVTDTQYF.

This clonotype turned up a few times. The junction departs from the called germline gene at one end, perhaps through a read error. This rearrangement joins TRBV10-3 to TRBJ1-5, with TRBD1 as a possible D gene (6 bases). The germline CDR1 and CDR2 sequences are ENHRY and SYGVKD. The CDR3 is 15 amino acids. The CDR3 loop is CAVSHQDSFLQPQHF. In nucleotides, the CDR3 is TGTGCCGTCAGCCACCAGGACAGCTTCCTCCAACCCCAGCATTTT.

This rearrangement joins TRBV2 to TRBJ2-2; no clear D gene. The CDR3 sequence is 17 residues long. Trimming removed 1 base from V and 0 bases from J, with 12 bases in between. CDR1 is SNHLY, CDR2 FYNNEI, per germline. CDR3 sequence reads: CASSEEVSDPNTGELFF. The CDR3 bases are TGTGCCAGCAGTGAAGAGGTCAGCGACCCGAACACCGGGGAGCTGTTTTTT. The whole variable domain, filled in from reference TRBV2 and TRBJ2-2, reads EPEVTQTPSHQVTQMGQEVILRCVPISNHLYFYWYRQILGQKVEFLVSFYNNEISEKSEIFDDQFSVERPDGSNFTLKIRSTKLEDSAMYFCASSEEVSDPNTGELFFGEGSRLTVL.

The rearrangement uses TRBV30 and TRBJ1-4, with D possibly TRBD1 on 5 matching bases. V shed 0 bases and J shed 6 bases, with 14 bases lying between them. The V gene's germline CDR1 is GTSNPN and CDR2 SVGIG (reference sequence). The CDR3 consists of 15 residues. The CDR3 DNA reads as TGTGCCTGGAGTGTACGTGGATTAGGGGATGAAAAACTGTTTTTT. Its translation: CAWSVRGLGDEKLFF.

The genes are TRBV30 and TRBJ2-7; TRBD1 matches at 9 bases. Germline trimming cut 1 base from V and 0 bases from J; bases unmatched to any gene: 1. Germline assignment: CDR1 GTSNPN and CDR2 SVGIG (reference sequence). This CDR3 has 14 residues. The CDR3 bases are TGTGCCTGGAGTGGGGACAGGGCCTCCTACGAGCAGTACTTC. Translating it yields CAWSGDRASYEQYF.

This clonotype has at least ten counts. V and J are TRBV12-3 or TRBV12-4 and TRBJ1-2, with TRBD1 identical over 9 bases. The CDR3 runs 15 residues. V was clipped by 6 bases and J by 3 bases; unmatched bases: 8. The CDR3 coding sequence is TGTGCCAGCAGGAAATCTACAGGGGGCTACTATGGCTACACCTTC. Its translation is CASRKSTGGYYGYTF.

This clonotype was counted at least ten times. This sequence joins TRBV10-3 and TRBJ1-5; 8 bases fit TRBD1. Germline loops: CDR1 ENHRY, CDR2 SYGVKD. The CDR3 runs to 14 residues. J gave up 5 bases and V 3 bases, and 3 bases lay outside the gene matches. The CDR3 loop reads CAISDRGQDQPQHF. As DNA, the CDR3 is TGTGCCATCAGTGACAGGGGGCAAGATCAGCCCCAGCATTTT.

At least ten counts were recorded for this clonotype. The chain recombines TRBV28 with TRBJ2-7; D is unresolved. Germline CDR1 MDHEN, CDR2 SYDVKM. Trimming took off 2 bases at V and 7 bases at J, with 9 bases between the two ends. This CDR3 has 12 residues. The CDR3 loop reads CASSLVSREQYF. CDR3 in DNA: TGTGCCAGCAGTTTAGTTAGCCGAGAGCAGTACTTC.

This clonotype has just a few counts. The chain uses TRBV7-9 and TRBJ2-5; 7 bases map to TRBD2. In germline, CDR1 is SEHNR, CDR2 FQNEAQ (reference sequence). CDR3 size: 16 residues. The junction had 10 bases not matched to a gene; V was cut back by 5 bases and J by 1 base. Here the CDR3 reads CASSPNRDYPQETQYF. In DNA form, the CDR3 reads TGTGCCAGCAGCCCAAACCGGGACTACCCCCAAGAGACCCAGTACTTC. Full variable domain (missing parts from reference TRBV7-9 and TRBJ2-5): DTGVSQNPRHKITKRGQNVTFRCDPISEHNRLYWYRQTLGQGPEFLTYFQNEAQLEKSRLLSDRFSAERPKGSFSTLEIQRTEQGDSAMYLCASSPNRDYPQETQYFGPGTRLLVL.

This chain links TRBV6-5 with TRBJ2-3; TRBD2 aligns across 9 bases. Germline V gene data show CDR1 as MNHEY and CDR2 as SVGAGI. With V trimmed by 2 bases and J by 2 bases, 11 bases remained unmatched. CDR3 size: 18 residues. The CDR3 region is CASSYPSKAGGSTDTQYF. The DNA for the CDR3 is TGTGCCAGCAGTTACCCTTCCAAAGCGGGAGGATCCACAGATACGCAGTATTTT.

The chain has TRBV12-3 or TRBV12-4 and TRBJ1-5; unclear D gene. The V end was cut by 3 bases, the J end by 3 bases, with 9 bases between. The CDR3 has 14 amino acids. CDR3 DNA sequence: TGTGCCAGCAGTTTCGGCGAATCCAATCAGCCCCAGCATTTT. It codes for CASSFGESNQPQHF.

The V call is TRBV2, the J call TRBJ1-1, with D perhaps matching TRBD1 (5 bases). The CDR3 has 16 residues. With 6 bases removed from V and 1 base from J, the gap between germline ends came to 18 bases. Germline CDR1 reads SNHLY; CDR2 reads FYNNEI. The CDR3 sequence is CASRGWGGTPNTEAFF. CDR3 bases: TGTGCCAGCAGGGGCTGGGGCGGGACCCCGAACACTGAAGCTTTCTTT. Full variable domain (missing parts from reference TRBV2 and TRBJ1-1): EPEVTQTPSHQVTQMGQEVILRCVPISNHLYFYWYRQILGQKVEFLVSFYNNEISEKSEIFDDQFSVERPDGSNFTLKIRSTKLEDSAMYFCASRGWGGTPNTEAFFGQGTRLTVV.

This clonotype was counted ten times or more. J is TRBJ1-1 and V is TRBV10-3; TRBD1 might be the D (5 bases). Deletions cut 0 bases from V and 5 bases from J, with 10 bases between. This CDR3 spans 14 amino acids. CDR1 is ENHRY, CDR2 SYGVKD, per germline. CDR3 bases: TGTGCCATCAGTGAGTCTGGGGGGAGGACTGAAGCTTTCTTT. Its protein product is CAISESGGRTEAFF.

Many counts were recorded for this clonotype. The chain is built from TRBV11-3 and TRBJ1-1; weak D call: TRBD1 (6 bases). CDR1 and CDR2 (germline): SGHNT, YENEEA. The CDR3 extends over 15 amino acids. The V end was cut by 4 bases, the J end by 0 bases, with 12 bases between. The CDR3 sequence is CASSSRTEMNTEAFF. Here the CDR3 DNA reads TGTGCCAGCAGCTCAAGGACAGAAATGAACACTGAAGCTTTCTTT. The full variable domain, with the rest looked up from reference TRBV11-3 and TRBJ1-1, is EAGVVQSPRYKIIEKKQPVAFWCNPISGHNTLYWYLQNLGQGPELLIRYENEEAVDDSQLPKDRFSAERLKGVDSTLKIQPAELGDSAVYLCASSSRTEMNTEAFFGQGTRLTVV.

The chain carries TRBV7-3 and TRBJ1-1; D may be TRBD1 (5 bases). V was pared by 0 bases and J by 4 bases, with 9 bases between. Germline V gene lookup returns CDR1 SGHTA and CDR2 FQGTGA. The length of the CDR3 is 14 residues. The CDR3 reads CASSLTGPSTEAFF. The CDR3 DNA reads TGTGCCAGCAGCTTAACGGGACCGAGCACTGAAGCTTTCTTT.

This clonotype was observed a handful of times. CDR3 in DNA: TGCGCCAGCAGCCGCGGACAGGGGGCGAGGGAGCAGTACTTC. Encoded protein: CASSRGQGAREQYF. The chain is built from TRBV4-3 and TRBJ2-7; 11 nucleotides agree with TRBD1. This CDR3 is built from 14 residues. V shed 4 bases and J 7 bases; nucleotides not matched to a gene: 6. The V gene's germline CDR1 is LGHNA and CDR2 YSLEER.

Ten or more counts support this clonotype. The CDR3 DNA is TGTGCCAGCAGTCCCGTGCTCACAGGGGAGAGGAAGGCTGAAGCTTTCTTT. Translating it yields CASSPVLTGERKAEAFF. The chain combines TRBV12-3 or TRBV12-4 with TRBJ1-1, with TRBD1 matching 7 bases. The CDR3 contains 17 residues. The V segment lost 5 bases and the J segment 6 bases; nucleotides outside the gene matches: 18.